This TCR beta chain was identified during a study of T cell repertoires in cytomegalovirus infection. Using its own MiXCR run on the reads, TCRdb lists one record per CDR3 protein. Among 150,000 to 200,000 distinct CDR3 sequences listed, more than 9% were seen once. Study-wide results and caveats: The cumulative frequency of public TCR beta families distinguished individuals who carried CMV together with the relevant HLA.

Germline-derived CDR1 and CDR2 are LNHNV and YYDKDF (reference sequence). Trimming took 0 bases from V and 4 from J, leaving 13 bases between them. This CDR3 comprises 16 residues. Remarks on this clonotype: As yet, its antigen is unknown.

The receptor's source is a human donor in good health (CMV status not recorded). Some clones in this sample may be carry-over from other donors' samples. The V call is TRBV15, the J call TRBJ2-1, with D possibly being TRBD1 (6 bases). The specimen sequenced was PBMCs. The CDR3 DNA reads TGTGCCACCAGCAGAGATCCGACAGGTTCTTACAATGAGCAGTTCTTC. Translation: CATSRDPTGSYNEQFF.